Below are 27 T cell receptor beta chains sequenced from a single sample in a study of T cell responses to AZD1222 COVID-19 vaccine (dated by TCRdb to the early 2020s). Interpreted using the paper, the time point label stands for: baseline before first vaccination. What this sample's treatment or condition label stands for: meningococcal conjugate vaccine given as trial control. Library preparation used the immunoSEQ multiplex PCR assay. TCRdb took over this immuneACCESS table, retaining in-frame rearrangements with V and J assigned. Such tables are incomplete; in checked studies, under half of the missing clones stem from an unresolved V gene, and the remainder is unexplained. This sample holds 120,000 or so clones; 80% to 90% were observed only once. 11% of the sample rests with the top ten. Specimen: peripheral blood, collected on day 0 of MenACWY control vaccination. These TCRs come from an adult in good health.

The chain links TRBV29-1 to TRBJ2-5, with D perhaps TRBD2 (5 bases). Per germline, CDR1 SQVTM and CDR2 ANQGSEA. The CDR3 runs 10 residues. Trimming took 4 bases from V and 5 from J, leaving 5 bases between them. DNA for the CDR3: TGCAGCGTTGGGGAGGAGACCCAGTACTTC. The encoded protein is CSVGEETQYF.

The V and J genes are TRBV11-2 and TRBJ2-7, with D maybe TRBD2 (6 bases). Germline V CDR1 and CDR2: SGHAT, FQNNGV. CDR3 length: 15 residues. Trimming left V 5 bases short and J 0 bases short, with 14 bases between. CDR3 DNA sequence: TGTGCCAGCAGCACCCTCCGGGACTCCTCCTACGAGCAGTACTTC. Protein: CASSTLRDSSYEQYF. Combining the CDR3 with reference TRBV11-2 and TRBJ2-7 gives the whole variable domain EAGVAQSPRYKIIEKRQSVAFWCNPISGHATLYWYQQILGQGPKLLIQFQNNGVVDDSQLPKDRFSAERLKGVDSTLKIQPAKLEDSAVYLCASSTLRDSSYEQYFGPGTRLTVT.

The chain is built from TRBV5-8 and TRBJ1-5, with D possibly being TRBD1 (5 bases). Germline values: CDR1 SGHTS, CDR2 YDEGEE. Between the trimmed V and J ends, which lost 5 bases and 6 bases, there was a span of 21 bases. The CDR3 is made up of 16 amino acids. The CDR3 loop reads CASSSDRPGLAQPQHF. CDR3 DNA: TGTGCCAGCAGTTCCGATCGGCCGGGGCTAGCTCAGCCCCAGCATTTT.

The chain joins TRBV5-4 to TRBJ2-2; TRBD1 agrees at 8 bases. V shed 3 bases and J 7 bases; nucleotides not matched to a gene: 11. The CDR3 runs to 16 residues. CDR1 SGHNT and CDR2 YYREEE come from the germline V gene (reference sequence). The CDR3 loop is CASSSEVDRVNGELFF. The DNA for the CDR3 is TGTGCCAGCAGCTCCGAGGTGGACAGGGTAAACGGGGAGCTGTTTTTT.

The chain joins TRBV4-2 to TRBJ2-7, with D perhaps matching TRBD1 or TRBD2 (5 bases each). Germline CDR1 LGHNA, CDR2 YNFKEQ. This CDR3 is built from 16 residues. Trimming stripped 0 bases from V and 6 bases from J, with 18 bases between. This CDR3 is CASSQDQWGTPREQYF. CDR3 nucleotides: TGTGCCAGCAGCCAAGATCAGTGGGGGACCCCACGCGAGCAGTACTTC.

This chain uses TRBV5-1 with TRBJ2-1; TRBD1 matches at 7 bases. This CDR3 has 15 residues. V lost 5 bases to trimming and J lost 3 bases; unmatched junction nucleotides: 8. Germline CDR1 reads SGHRS; CDR2 reads YFSETQ. The CDR3 coding sequence is TGCGCCAGCAGTTCCGGGACAGACTTCTACAATGAGCAGTTCTTC. Its translation is CASSSGTDFYNEQFF. Based on the CDR3 plus reference TRBV5-1 and TRBJ2-1, the full variable domain is KAGVTQTPRYLIKTRGQQVTLSCSPISGHRSVSWYQQTPGQGLQFLFEYFSETQRNKGNFPGRFSGRQFSNSRSEMNVSTLELGDSALYLCASSSGTDFYNEQFFGPGTRLTVL.

The rearrangement uses TRBV21-1 and TRBJ2-2; TRBD2, the D gene given by the table, was not confirmed from the DNA. TRBV21-1 corresponds to a pseudogene. This CDR3 has 21 amino acids. The CDR3 loop reads CASSKAGGRSGTPMNTGELFF. Here the CDR3 DNA reads TGTGCCAGCAGCAAAGCTGGCGGGAGGTCCGGGACCCCAATGAACACCGGGGAGCTGTTTTTT.

This chain joins TRBV12-3 or TRBV12-4 and TRBJ2-7; possible D gene TRBD2, 5 bases. V lost 8 bases and J lost 6, with 14 bases in between. This CDR3 has 12 amino acids. CDR3: CASSQTGSEQYF. The CDR3 coding sequence is TGTGCCAGCTCACAGACGGGGAGCGAGCAGTACTTC.

This clone has a handful of counts. The rearrangement links TRBV7-9 to TRBJ2-7; D might be TRBD1 or TRBD2, each matching 6 bases. V was trimmed by 3 bases and J by 2 bases, leaving 11 bases between them. The CDR3 is made up of 14 amino acids. The V gene's germline CDR1 is SEHNR and CDR2 FQNEAQ (reference sequence). DNA for the CDR3: TGTGCCAGCAGCTTTCCGGGGGCAACCTACGAGCAGTACTTC. This encodes CASSFPGATYEQYF.

The chain carries TRBV10-1 and TRBJ2-7; the match to TRBD1 covers 8 bases. Germline lookup yields CDR1 WNHNN and CDR2 SYGVQD (reference sequence). Germline trimming cut 5 bases from V and 3 bases from J; bases unmatched to any gene: 21. There are 19 residues in the CDR3. CDR3 sequence (DNA): TGCGCCAGCAGTCCCAAACAGGACAGGGTACGTCTCTCGATCTACGAGCAGTACTTC. It yields the protein CASSPKQDRVRLSIYEQYF.

The rearrangement joins TRBV6-5 to TRBJ1-3; D is ambiguous. The CDR3 is made up of 14 amino acids. Trimming cost V 0 bases and J 4 bases, with 7 bases left between them. CDR1 and CDR2 from the germline V gene are MNHEY and SVGAGI. Here the CDR3 reads CASSYSNTGNTIYF. The CDR3 region has the DNA TGTGCCAGCAGTTACTCCAATACCGGAAACACCATATATTTT.

This clone was observed a handful of times. V is TRBV5-1 and J is TRBJ1-4; 8 bases line up with TRBD1. V was clipped by 0 bases and J by 5 bases; unmatched bases: 6. Looked up from germline, CDR1 is SGHRS and CDR2 is YFSETQ. The CDR3 runs to 16 residues. The CDR3 DNA is TGCGCCAGCAGCTTGGAGGGACAGGCCTTCAATGAAAAACTGTTTTTT. This sequence encodes CASSLEGQAFNEKLFF.

CDR3 sequence: CASNPMSTYNEQFF. The CDR3 DNA sequence: TGTGCCAGCAACCCCATGAGTACGTACAATGAGCAGTTCTTC. This chain joins TRBV9 and TRBJ2-1; unclear D gene. The CDR3 has 14 amino acids. The V gene's germline CDR1 is SGDLS and CDR2 YYNGEE. V was clipped by 6 bases and J by 4 bases, with 14 bases between them.

The chain recombines TRBV7-2 with TRBJ1-4; 8 bases fit TRBD1. Germline V CDR1 and CDR2: SGHTA, FQGNSA. The CDR3 covers 14 residues. After removal of 6 bases from V and 5 bases from J, the junction contained 5 bases not matched to a gene. CDR3 loop: CASSRTGLNEKLFF. CDR3 DNA sequence: TGTGCCAGCAGTCGGACAGGGCTCAATGAAAAACTGTTTTTT.

The chain uses TRBV7-2 and TRBJ2-1, with TRBD2 matching over 10 bases. CDR3 length equals 15 residues. Losses at the gene ends were 3 bases for V and 4 bases for J; bases not matched to a gene: 3. From germline, CDR1 is SGHTA and CDR2 FQGNSA. The CDR3 DNA sequence: TGTGCCAGCAGCTTTTGGACTAGCGGATACAATGAGCAGTTCTTC. Encoded protein: CASSFWTSGYNEQFF.

The chain is built from TRBV7-9 and TRBJ1-1, with D unclear. V lost 2 bases and J 2 bases, leaving 6 bases between the germline ends. Per the germline V gene, CDR1 is SEHNR and CDR2 is FQNEAQ (reference sequence). The CDR3 is made up of 13 amino acids. The chain's CDR3 is CASSLLGNTEAFF. The CDR3 DNA sequence: TGTGCCAGCAGCTTATTGGGTAACACTGAAGCTTTCTTT.

The chain couples TRBV7-9 to TRBJ1-2; 10 bases are shared with TRBD1. Germline V lookup: CDR1 SEHNR, CDR2 FQNEAQ (reference sequence). V dropped 5 bases and J dropped 4; count of bases not matched to a gene: 13. CDR3 length: 17 amino acids. CDR3 DNA: TGTGCCAGCAGCCCGTCCAGGACAGGGGGATTGGGCTATGGCTACACCTTC. Protein: CASSPSRTGGLGYGYTF.

In DNA, the CDR3 is TGTGCCAGCAGTCTGCGCCCGCAGGGGGCGGGGACCGGGGAGCTGTTTTTT. Its protein is CASSLRPQGAGTGELFF. The gene calls are TRBV27 and TRBJ2-2, with 8 bases aligning to TRBD1. The CDR3 runs to 17 residues. Germline V lookup: CDR1 MNHEY, CDR2 SMNVEV (reference sequence). V shed 5 bases, J shed 5 bases, and the junction held 13 bases outside the gene matches.

The chain links TRBV30 to TRBJ2-7; 12 bases align to TRBD2. This CDR3 has 11 amino acids. The V and J ends lost 5 bases and 7 bases, in that order; junction bases with no gene match: 0. From germline, CDR1 is GTSNPN and CDR2 SVGIG (reference sequence). The CDR3 DNA follows: TGTGCCTGGGGACTAGCGGGGGAGCAGTACTTC. Its protein is CAWGLAGEQYF.

With respect to this clone: Other nucleotide sequences from this sample produce the same CDR3. V and J are TRBV7-2 and TRBJ1-1, with 10 nucleotides matching TRBD1. The CDR3 is 14 residues long. The germline V gene has CDR1 SGHTA and CDR2 FQGNSA. V lost 4 bases and J lost 6; bases outside the gene matches: 5. Here the CDR3 reads CASSSRQGAAEAFF. For the CDR3, the DNA is TGTGCCAGCAGCTCACGACAGGGGGCCGCTGAAGCTTTCTTT. Based on the CDR3 plus reference TRBV7-2 and TRBJ1-1, the full variable domain is GAGVSQSPSNKVTEKGKDVELRCDPISGHTALYWYRQSLGQGLEFLIYFQGNSAPDKSGLPSDRFSAERTGGSVSTLTIQRTQQEDSAVYLCASSSRQGAAEAFFGQGTRLTVV.

The chain carries TRBV3-1 (or the pseudogene TRBV3-2) and TRBJ2-6; no reliable D call. The germline V and J ends were trimmed by 0 bases and 2 bases, with 5 bases remaining between them. Germline lookup yields CDR1 LGHDT and CDR2 YNNKEL (reference sequence). The CDR3 sequence is 15 residues long. The CDR3 loop is CASSQEHAGANVLTF. CDR3 DNA: TGTGCCAGCAGCCAAGAACACGCTGGGGCCAACGTCCTGACTTTC.

In the case of this clone: The same CDR3 arises from other DNA sequences in this sample as well. V usage is TRBV7-2 and J usage is TRBJ2-7, with D perhaps TRBD2 (6 bases). The CDR3 is 15 amino acids. V was trimmed by 0 bases and J by 0 bases, leaving 9 bases between them. Germline CDR1 reads SGHTA; CDR2 reads FQGNSA. The CDR3: CASSLAGSGSYEQYF. For the CDR3, the DNA is TGTGCCAGCAGCTTAGCGGGTAGCGGCTCCTACGAGCAGTACTTC.

The rearrangement links TRBV5-4 to TRBJ2-7; D gene uncertain. CDR1 is SGHNT, CDR2 YYREEE, per germline (reference sequence). The CDR3 contains 13 residues. Between the trimmed V and J ends, which lost 3 bases and 5 bases, there was a span of 12 bases. The CDR3 nucleotides are TGTGCCAGCAGCTCTCCCTCTAGGCACGAGCAGTACTTC. Translated, it gives CASSSPSRHEQYF. The full variable domain, its missing parts supplied by reference TRBV5-4 and TRBJ2-7, is ETGVTQSPTHLIKTRGQQVTLRCSSQSGHNTVSWYQQALGQGPQFIFQYYREEENGRGNFPPRFSGLQFPNYSSELNVNALELDDSALYLCASSSPSRHEQYFGPGTRLTVT.

The chain combines TRBV7-9 with TRBJ2-1; no clear D gene. The CDR3 consists of 12 residues. The germline V gene has CDR1 SEHNR and CDR2 FQNEAQ (reference sequence). Trimming removed 1 base at V and 8 bases at J, with 6 bases between. Written as DNA, the CDR3 is TGTGCCAGCAGCTTAGTAGGGTATGAGCAGTTCTTC. Protein product: CASSLVGYEQFF.

The V and J genes are TRBV18 and TRBJ2-5; a possible D gene is TRBD2 (6 bases). Between the trimmed V and J ends, which lost 3 bases and 1 base, there was a span of 9 bases. This CDR3 has 14 residues. CDR1 and CDR2 (germline): KGHSH, LQKENI. CDR3 in DNA: TGTGCCAGCTCACCGGCTAGCGCCCAAGAGACCCAGTACTTC. This encodes CASSPASAQETQYF. The whole variable domain, remainder taken from reference TRBV18 and TRBJ2-5, is NAGVMQNPRHLVRRRGQEARLRCSPMKGHSHVYWYRQLPEEGLKFMVYLQKENIIDESGMPKERFSAEFPKEGPSILRIQQVVRGDSAAYFCASSPASAQETQYFGPGTRLLVL.

This chain connects TRBV12-2 to TRBJ1-5; the D call in the table, TRBD1, was not verified against the DNA. TRBV12-2 is described as a pseudogene. This CDR3 contains 17 residues. CDR3 protein: CASRLNKAGGVAQPQHF. CDR3 bases: TGTGCAAGTCGCCTAAATAAGGCAGGGGGAGTTGCTCAGCCCCAGCATTTT.

This clone is a singleton in its sample. V and J are TRBV27 and TRBJ2-1, with TRBD1 matching 7 bases. Germline V gene sequence: CDR1 MNHEY, CDR2 SMNVEV (reference sequence). CDR3 length equals 14 residues. V dropped 8 bases and J dropped 4; count of bases not matched to a gene: 8. In DNA form, the CDR3 reads TGTGCCAGCTCGACCGGGACAGCGTACAATGAGCAGTTCTTC. This sequence encodes CASSTGTAYNEQFF.